What follows are 17 T cell receptor beta chains derived from one specimen sequenced in a study of cytomegalovirus exposure and HLA in healthy donors. 13 Jbeta primers and 60 Vbeta primers were used for the PCR. Profiled with immunoSEQ multiplex PCR; TCRdb holds only in-frame clones, not every one. The data show around 70,000 clones, and the top ten clones hold over 1.5%. Material: PBMCs. Receptors originate from a woman under 40 in good health and CMV-seronegative.

This chain connects TRBV19 to TRBJ1-5; D uncertain. Trimming pared 5 bases from V and 3 bases from J, leaving 11 bases between. This CDR3 spans 14 amino acids. Per germline, CDR1 LNHDA and CDR2 SQIVND (reference sequence). CDR3 residues: CASSSYGVNQPQHF. The CDR3 DNA sequence: TGTGCCAGTAGTTCGTACGGGGTCAATCAGCCCCAGCATTTT.

This chain connects TRBV6-5 to TRBJ2-7, with D perhaps matching TRBD2 (5 bases). The CDR3 runs 13 residues. The V end lost 2 bases, the J end lost 6 bases, and 11 bases lay between the germline ends. Germline V gene sequence: CDR1 MNHEY, CDR2 SVGAGI. CDR3 coding DNA: TGTGCCAGCAGTTACGAGGGATCGGGCGAGCAGTACTTC. It translates to CASSYEGSGEQYF.

V is TRBV5-6 and J is TRBJ2-7; D unclear. This CDR3 has 15 amino acids. Trimming took off 1 base at V and 0 bases at J, with 11 bases between the two ends. The germline V gene encodes CDR1 SGHDT and CDR2 YYEEEE. The CDR3 region is CASSLPKRRSYEQYF. CDR3 bases: TGTGCCAGCAGCTTGCCAAAGCGACGCTCCTACGAGCAGTACTTC.

The J gene is TRBJ1-2, the V gene TRBV30; D is unclear. Germline V gene data show CDR1 as GTSNPN and CDR2 as SVGIG (reference sequence). Trimming removed 7 bases at V and 8 bases at J, with 14 bases between. CDR3 length equals 11 residues. The DNA for the CDR3 is TGTGCCTCAGACCGGGAAGGAGGCTACACCTTC. It yields the protein CASDREGGYTF.

The chain combines TRBV6-4 with TRBJ2-3; 9 nucleotides match TRBD2. The V and J ends lost 4 bases and 1 base, in that order; junction bases with no gene match: 0. Germline CDR1 is MRHNA and CDR2 is SNTAGT. The CDR3 has 14 residues. The CDR3 bases are TGTGCCAGCAGTGGGACTAGCGGCACAGATACGCAGTATTTT. Amino acids: CASSGTSGTDTQYF.

The chain links TRBV7-2 to TRBJ1-1; D is undetermined. The CDR3 runs 14 residues. The germline V and J ends were trimmed by 7 bases and 4 bases, with 16 bases remaining between them. The germline V gene has CDR1 SGHTA and CDR2 FQGNSA. In DNA form, the CDR3 reads TGTGCCAGCAAATTTGAGGTAGTCGGCACTGAAGCTTTCTTT. Translated: CASKFEVVGTEAFF.

The rearrangement joins TRBV19 to TRBJ1-2; 8 positions agree with TRBD1. This CDR3 contains 14 residues. The germline CDR1 and CDR2 sequences are LNHDA and SQIVND (reference sequence). V was pared by 5 bases and J by 5 bases, with 7 bases of the junction left unmatched. For the CDR3, the DNA is TGTGCCAGTAGTTACTCAGGGGGCCAGTATGGCTACACCTTC. The encoded protein is CASSYSGGQYGYTF.

The CDR3, as DNA: TGTGCCAGTAGTATCACAGGGGCGAACTATGGCTACACCTTC. It encodes CASSITGANYGYTF. The chain employs TRBV19 and TRBJ1-2; 7 nucleotides align to TRBD1. The V gene end was trimmed by 3 bases and the J gene end by 2 bases; junction bases not matched to a gene: 3. This CDR3 has 14 residues. The germline CDR1 and CDR2 sequences are LNHDA and SQIVND (reference sequence).

The chain couples TRBV28 to TRBJ1-4; D is uncertain. There are 13 residues in the CDR3. Germline values: CDR1 MDHEN, CDR2 SYDVKM. V gave up 5 bases and J gave up 7 bases, with 11 bases separating them. The CDR3 coding sequence is TGTGCCAGCAGTCTCACCGGACTTGAAAAACTGTTTTTT. Translation: CASSLTGLEKLFF.

The chain carries TRBV28 and TRBJ2-2; TRBD1 might be the D (6 bases). The CDR3 length is 15 residues. V was shortened by 6 bases and J by 0 bases, with 11 bases between the two germline ends. Germline V gives CDR1 MDHEN, CDR2 SYDVKM. CDR3 region: CASSGQSPNTGELFF. CDR3 coding DNA: TGTGCCAGCAGCGGACAGAGCCCGAACACCGGGGAGCTGTTTTTT.

The chain joins TRBV29-1 to TRBJ1-3; unclear D gene. The germline V gene encodes CDR1 SQVTM and CDR2 ANQGSEA. V lost 5 bases, J lost 0 bases, and 11 bases lay in between. This CDR3 is built from 14 residues. CDR3 sequence: CSVWEEFSGNTIYF. The CDR3 nucleotides are TGCAGCGTTTGGGAGGAGTTCTCTGGAAACACCATATATTTT.

The chain carries TRBV4-2 and TRBJ1-1; 8 nucleotides line up with TRBD1. Looked up from germline, CDR1 is LGHNA and CDR2 is YNFKEQ. The V and J ends lost 6 bases and 1 base, in that order; junction bases with no gene match: 7. The CDR3 contains 15 residues. CDR3 in DNA: TGTGCCAGCAGTCGTGACAGGGGTGGGAACACTGAAGCTTTCTTT. This gives the protein CASSRDRGGNTEAFF.

As regards this clone: One end of the junction fails to match germline, which may point to a read error. The rearrangement joins TRBV28 to TRBJ1-1, with TRBD1 identical over 10 bases. The CDR3 spans 13 residues. CDR1 is MDHEN and CDR2 is SYDVKM in the germline V gene. The CDR3 bases are TGTGCCAGGCCCGGGACAGGGGTTTCTGAAGATTTCTTT. Translated: CARPGTGVSEDFF. Based on the CDR3 plus reference TRBV28 and TRBJ1-1, the full variable domain is DVKVTQSSRYLVKRTGEKVFLECVQDMDHENMFWYRQDPGLGLRLIYFSYDVKMKEKGDIPEGYSVSREKKERFSLILESASTNQTSMYLCARPGTGVSEDFFGQGTRLTVV.

CDR3 DNA: TGTGCCAGCAGCGTTAGCGGGGCAGCCTACGAGCAGTACTTC. This codes for CASSVSGAAYEQYF. The chain joins TRBV9 to TRBJ2-7; 8 bases map to TRBD2. Per the germline V gene, CDR1 is SGDLS and CDR2 is YYNGEE. V was clipped by 2 bases and J by 2 bases; unmatched bases: 3. This CDR3 has 14 residues.

This chain links TRBV28 with TRBJ2-7; D is ambiguous. The V gene's germline CDR1 is MDHEN and CDR2 SYDVKM. The CDR3 extends over 12 amino acids. Trimming stripped 1 base from V and 6 bases from J, with 7 bases between. This chain's CDR3 is CASSLLAFEQYF. DNA of the CDR3: TGTGCCAGCAGTTTATTAGCATTCGAGCAGTACTTC.

This sequence joins TRBV27 and TRBJ1-5; 8 bases align to TRBD1. CDR1 is MNHEY and CDR2 is SMNVEV in the germline V gene (reference sequence). V was clipped by 4 bases and J by 7 bases; unmatched bases: 6. The CDR3 is 14 amino acids. CDR3 DNA sequence: TGTGCCAGCAGTTCTGGACAGGGTAACCAGCCCCAGCATTTT. Amino acid sequence: CASSSGQGNQPQHF.

The chain employs TRBV14 and TRBJ2-5, with 9 bases lining up with TRBD1. The V and J ends lost 4 bases and 4 bases, in that order; junction bases with no gene match: 13. This CDR3 comprises 17 residues. Germline loops: CDR1 SGHDN, CDR2 FVKESK. The CDR3 DNA sequence: TGTGCCAGCAGCCCAGCCTTCGAGGGACAGGGAACAGAGACCCAGTACTTC. Encoded protein: CASSPAFEGQGTETQYF.